The 25 T cell receptor beta chains presented below share a single source sample, sequenced in a study of blood T cell repertoires in COVID-19. Sequenced by immunoSEQ multiplex PCR; TCRdb stores in-frame clones only, minus some. Here the sample spans over 150,000 clones, 84% being singletons. Input material: peripheral blood. The source of these receptors is a woman at least 80 years old with COVID-19, enrolled during active disease.

The chain recombines TRBV18 with TRBJ1-2, with D perhaps matching TRBD1 (6 bases). CDR1 is KGHSH, CDR2 LQKENI, per germline. V was clipped by 3 bases and J by 6 bases, with 8 bases between them. This CDR3 has 12 residues. The CDR3 DNA reads as TGTGCCAGCTCACCCGACAGGCATGGCTACACCTTC. This sequence encodes CASSPDRHGYTF. The entire variable domain, with the rest obtained from reference TRBV18 and TRBJ1-2, is as follows: NAGVMQNPRHLVRRRGQEARLRCSPMKGHSHVYWYRQLPEEGLKFMVYLQKENIIDESGMPKERFSAEFPKEGPSILRIQQVVRGDSAAYFCASSPDRHGYTFGSGTRLTVV.

In nucleotides, the CDR3 is TGTGCCAGCAGCAGGACAGCCTCCTACGAGCAGTACTTC. Translation: CASSRTASYEQYF. This chain uses TRBV28 with TRBJ2-7; the D gene is possibly TRBD1 (6 bases). The V and J ends lost 6 bases and 0 bases respectively, with 9 bases between them. The CDR3 contains 13 residues. Germline V gene sequence: CDR1 MDHEN, CDR2 SYDVKM.

The rearrangement links TRBV6-5 to TRBJ2-7, with 8 bases that match TRBD1. The CDR3 length is 14 residues. Trimming took 8 bases from V and 2 from J; bases not matched to a gene: 8. CDR1 MNHEY and CDR2 SVGAGI come from the germline V gene. CDR3 nucleotide sequence: TGTGCCAGCTGGACCCGGACAGGGACCTACGAGCAGTACTTC. Protein sequence: CASWTRTGTYEQYF.

This chain joins TRBV24-1 and TRBJ2-1, with 11 bases that match TRBD2. V lost 4 bases, J lost 1 base, and 2 bases stayed unmatched. CDR3 length: 16 residues. The germline V gene encodes CDR1 KGHDR and CDR2 SFDVKD. CDR3 sequence reads: CATSELAGGSYNEQFF. The DNA of the CDR3 is TGTGCCACCAGTGAGTTAGCGGGAGGGTCCTACAATGAGCAGTTCTTC.

The chain carries TRBV29-1 and TRBJ2-5; the D is unclear. The V gene's germline CDR1 is SQVTM and CDR2 ANQGSEA. V gave up 8 bases and J gave up 5 bases, with 21 bases separating them. The CDR3 consists of 14 residues. Here the CDR3 reads CSTKVDKARETQYF. The CDR3 coding sequence is TGCAGCACTAAGGTGGATAAAGCCCGGGAGACCCAGTACTTC.

CDR3 nucleotide sequence: TGTGCCAGCAGCTTTTGGACAGGGGCAGGGGGGTATTATGGCTACACCTTC. The encoded protein is CASSFWTGAGGYYGYTF. The chain has TRBV7-8 and TRBJ1-2, with 9 bases matching TRBD1. The CDR3 consists of 17 residues. The germline gives CDR1 SGHVS, CDR2 FQNEAQ. Unmatched junction bases numbered 13, after V lost 3 bases and J lost 5 bases. Using reference TRBV7-8 and TRBJ1-2 for the parts outside the CDR3, the full variable domain is GAGVSQSPRYKVAKRGQDVALRCDPISGHVSLFWYQQALGQGPEFLTYFQNEAQLDKSGLPSDRFFAERPEGSVSTLKIQRTQQEDSAVYLCASSFWTGAGGYYGYTFGSGTRLTVV.

The chain has TRBV4-3 and TRBJ1-3, with D hard to call. This CDR3 has 14 amino acids. From germline, CDR1 is LGHNA and CDR2 YSLEER. The V end lost 1 base, the J end lost 7 bases, and 11 bases lay between the germline ends. CDR3 amino acids: CASSQVIGSNTIYF. In nucleotides, the CDR3 is TGCGCCAGCAGCCAAGTTATCGGGAGCAACACCATATATTTT.

The count of this clone is one. The genes are TRBV7-2 and TRBJ1-2, with 7 positions matching TRBD1. This CDR3 has 16 amino acids. Germline V gene lookup returns CDR1 SGHTA and CDR2 FQGNSA. V dropped 5 bases and J dropped 8; count of bases not matched to a gene: 17. The CDR3 DNA reads TGTGCCAGCAGCGAAACTTGGGAAGGGGGCAGGAAAGGCTACACCTTC. It codes for CASSETWEGGRKGYTF. Complete variable domain (other parts from reference TRBV7-2 and TRBJ1-2): GAGVSQSPSNKVTEKGKDVELRCDPISGHTALYWYRQSLGQGLEFLIYFQGNSAPDKSGLPSDRFSAERTGGSVSTLTIQRTQQEDSAVYLCASSETWEGGRKGYTFGSGTRLTVV.

The table lists this clone with a few counts. The chain combines TRBV5-6 with TRBJ1-2, with D tentatively TRBD1 (5 bases). Trimming pared 4 bases from V and 4 bases from J, leaving 11 bases between. The CDR3 runs to 13 residues. The germline V gene has CDR1 SGHDT and CDR2 YYEEEE. CDR3 in amino acids: CASSQHRGYGYTF. The CDR3 nucleotides read TGTGCCAGCAGCCAGCATAGGGGCTATGGCTACACCTTC.

The chain combines TRBV6-5 with TRBJ1-4; possible D gene TRBD1, 5 bases. V shed 2 bases and J shed 3 bases, with 10 bases lying between them. The CDR3 has 15 residues. Germline assignment: CDR1 MNHEY and CDR2 SVGAGI. The CDR3 DNA reads as TGTGCCAGCAGTTACCAGGGCAGATCTAATGAAAAACTGTTTTTT. Its protein product is CASSYQGRSNEKLFF.

This chain connects TRBV7-6 to TRBJ2-5; 9 bases agree with TRBD2. This CDR3 comprises 15 residues. V shed 7 bases, J shed 8 bases, and the junction held 14 bases outside the gene matches. Germline values: CDR1 SGHVS, CDR2 FNYEAQ. CDR3 sequence (DNA): TGTGCCAGCAACACAGCGGGGGGCGGGGGAGGAACCCAGTACTTC. It encodes CASNTAGGGGGTQYF. Full variable domain (rest looked up from reference TRBV7-6 and TRBJ2-5): GAGVSQSPRYKVTKRGQDVALRCDPISGHVSLYWYRQALGQGPEFLTYFNYEAQQDKSGLPNDRFSAERPEGSISTLTIQRTEQRDSAMYRCASNTAGGGGGTQYFGPGTRLLVL.

The chain couples TRBV11-3 to TRBJ2-3, with 14 bases matching TRBD2. This CDR3 contains 17 residues. Germline assignment: CDR1 SGHNT and CDR2 YENEEA. V gave up 1 base and J gave up 4 bases; unmatched junction bases: 4. The CDR3 DNA reads TGTGCCAGCAGCTTAGGAGGGACTAGCGGGAGCTCAGATACGCAGTATTTT. It specifies CASSLGGTSGSSDTQYF.

The V call is TRBV2, the J call TRBJ1-5; a weak D match, TRBD1 (5 bases). This CDR3 spans 14 amino acids. Germline V gene sequence: CDR1 SNHLY, CDR2 FYNNEI. V lost 8 bases and J 2 bases, leaving 13 bases between the germline ends. The DNA of the CDR3 is TGTGCCAGCGCTGACAGCAATGGCAATCAGCCCCAGCATTTT. Encoded protein: CASADSNGNQPQHF.

In DNA, the CDR3 is TGTGCCAGCAGCTTAGGGCCGGGAGGGCCTGGTCACGAGCAGTACTTC. It specifies CASSLGPGGPGHEQYF. The gene calls are TRBV11-2 and TRBJ2-7; 8 bases are shared with TRBD2. In germline, CDR1 is SGHAT, CDR2 FQNNGV. The CDR3 runs to 16 residues. V trimming: 1 base; J trimming: 5 bases; junction bases outside the gene matches: 10.

This clone was observed once. The chain couples TRBV11-2 to TRBJ1-4; D gene ambiguous. This CDR3 is built from 15 residues. Per germline, CDR1 SGHAT and CDR2 FQNNGV. The germline V and J ends were trimmed by 1 base and 7 bases, with 13 bases remaining between them. The CDR3 sequence: CASSLVGQSFEKLFF. Written as DNA, the CDR3 is TGTGCCAGCAGCTTAGTGGGCCAGAGTTTTGAAAAACTGTTTTTT. The full variable domain, rest sourced from reference TRBV11-2 and TRBJ1-4, is EAGVAQSPRYKIIEKRQSVAFWCNPISGHATLYWYQQILGQGPKLLIQFQNNGVVDDSQLPKDRFSAERLKGVDSTLKIQPAKLEDSAVYLCASSLVGQSFEKLFFGSGTQLSVL.

For the CDR3, the DNA is TGTGCCAGCAGCGTACGCGGGGTGAACACTGAAGCTTTCTTT. As protein: CASSVRGVNTEAFF. This rearrangement joins TRBV9 to TRBJ1-1; D unclear. Germline CDR1 reads SGDLS; CDR2 reads YYNGEE. V gave up 1 base and J gave up 0 bases, with 7 bases separating them. The CDR3 spans 14 residues. The full variable domain, completed using reference TRBV9 and TRBJ1-1, is DSGVTQTPKHLITATGQRVTLRCSPRSGDLSVYWYQQSLDQGLQFLIQYYNGEERAKGNILERFSAQQFPDLHSELNLSSLELGDSALYFCASSVRGVNTEAFFGQGTRLTVV.

This clone was observed a few times. The rearrangement uses TRBV28 and TRBJ1-3; possibly TRBD1 for D (6 bases). The V end was cut by 8 bases, the J end by 6 bases, with 14 bases between. Germline-derived CDR1 and CDR2 are MDHEN and SYDVKM. The CDR3 has 13 amino acids. The CDR3 spells CASQDSLKNTIYF. DNA of the CDR3: TGTGCCAGCCAGGACAGTTTAAAAAACACCATATATTTT.

The CDR3 here is CAWSVLWETQYF. The CDR3 DNA follows: TGTGCCTGGAGTGTACTTTGGGAGACCCAGTACTTC. The chain combines TRBV30 with TRBJ2-5; D ambiguous. V lost 0 bases, J lost 5 bases, and 7 bases lay in between. In germline, CDR1 is GTSNPN, CDR2 SVGIG (reference sequence). The CDR3 length is 12 residues.

This sequence joins TRBV5-1 and TRBJ1-2; the D gene is possibly TRBD1 (6 bases). Looked up from germline, CDR1 is SGHRS and CDR2 is YFSETQ. Between the trimmed V and J ends, which lost 6 bases and 3 bases, there was a span of 12 bases. The CDR3 consists of 13 residues. The CDR3 sequence: CASNGGTDYGYTF. The CDR3 nucleotides read TGCGCCAGCAATGGGGGCACGGACTATGGCTACACCTTC.

This clone was observed a handful of times. This chain uses TRBV2 with TRBJ1-3, with a weak D call TRBD1 (6 bases). Germline CDR1 and CDR2: SNHLY and FYNNEI. CDR3 length: 18 residues. V lost 6 bases to trimming and J lost 3 bases, with 24 bases between them. The CDR3 reads CASSERDQQGSNGNTIYF. In nucleotides, the CDR3 is TGTGCCAGCAGCGAACGAGATCAACAGGGATCGAATGGAAACACCATATATTTT.

The V and J genes are TRBV4-1 and TRBJ2-3; D is uncertain. V shed 0 bases and J shed 8 bases, with 15 bases lying between them. The CDR3 covers 15 residues. Germline V gene sequence: CDR1 MGHRA, CDR2 YSYEKL. CDR3 sequence: CASSQEESVAGTQYF. The CDR3, as DNA: TGCGCCAGCAGCCAAGAAGAGTCTGTGGCAGGTACGCAGTATTTT.

V and J are TRBV6-5 and TRBJ1-1, with unresolved D. This CDR3 contains 14 residues. V was trimmed by 4 bases and J by 4 bases, leaving 13 bases between them. Germline-derived CDR1 and CDR2 are MNHEY and SVGAGI. The CDR3 DNA follows: TGTGCCAGCAGTTCCACAAGACATACCACTGAAGCTTTCTTT. Amino acids: CASSSTRHTTEAFF.

V usage is TRBV19 and J usage is TRBJ2-2, with 9 bases aligning to TRBD2. Germline V lookup: CDR1 LNHDA, CDR2 SQIVND (reference sequence). Losses at the gene ends were 0 bases for V and 3 bases for J; bases not matched to a gene: 5. This CDR3 has 17 residues. The CDR3 sequence: CASSIDGGRAYTGELFF. The DNA of the CDR3 is TGTGCCAGTAGTATAGATGGCGGGAGGGCCTACACCGGGGAGCTGTTTTTT.

The J gene is TRBJ2-5, the V gene TRBV7-2; maybe TRBD2 (6 bases). CDR3 length equals 14 residues. Germline V gives CDR1 SGHTA, CDR2 FQGNSA. Trimming removed 1 base from V and 2 bases from J, with 8 bases in between. CDR3 bases: TGTGCCAGCAGCTTAGTAGCGGCTCAAGAGACCCAGTACTTC. It translates to CASSLVAAQETQYF.

The rearrangement uses TRBV7-8 and TRBJ1-3; 8 positions agree with TRBD1. Germline trimming cut 5 bases from V and 2 bases from J; bases unmatched to any gene: 2. Germline CDR1 SGHVS, CDR2 FQNEAQ. The CDR3 extends over 14 amino acids. CDR3 sequence (DNA): TGTGCCAGCAGCCTACAGGGGGCTGGAAACACCATATATTTT. Amino acids: CASSLQGAGNTIYF.